This entry describes one T cell receptor (beta chain). The clone's antigen remains unknown. No much larger clonotype is one base removed from it; base qualities were not supplied. Systemically healthy Caucasian individuals from Russia, 35 to 50 in total and aged 6 to 90 years, were included as donors. Each donor gave 9 to 10 milliliters of peripheral blood, collected into EDTA-treated Vacutainer tubes. Ficoll-Paque density-gradient centrifugation was used to isolate PBMCs, with at least 6.5 million per sample. Total RNA, at least 6 micrograms per sample, was extracted from PBMCs with Trizol reagent. Naive CD45RAhigh/CD27high T cell percentages were measured by flow cytometry on a PBMC aliquot from every donor. Libraries were constructed by 5' RACE. Reads for this sample came from an Illumina HiSeq 2500. A second roughly 6 to 12 cycle PCR used a sample-barcoded 5' primer and a J-beta primer mix. A unique molecular identifier was introduced onto each TCR beta cDNA molecule by a template-switch 5' adaptor carrying 12 random nucleotides. At least 2.5 million CDR3-containing paired-end reads were obtained from each sample. First-strand cDNA synthesis was performed from all RNA using the Mint cDNA synthesis kit, with priming by a TRBC-specific oligonucleotide. After uracil-DNA glycosylase treatment, a first 18-cycle PCR used universal primers M1SS and BC2_uni_R on all cDNA. The published analysis was carried out like this. For normalization, 1 million high-quality reads, each with a distinct molecular identifier, were randomly selected from each sample. Instead of being binned into consensus sequences, reads with shared molecular identifiers were discarded. CDR3 identification, clonotype clustering and error correction used MiTCR with a Q25 quality threshold and the strictest error-elimination algorithm. A nonparametric unseen species model with Euler transformation was used to estimate a lower bound on total TCR beta diversity. TCRdb reworked the public reads: Q25 trimming with fastp, MiXCR clone assembly, productive beta chains retained. Identical CDR3 proteins give one entry, which carries the most common genes and DNA. TCRdb, not the authors, supplied the V and J calls. Here the sample has hundreds of thousands of distinct CDR3 sequences; roughly three fifths occur a single time. The ten largest clones take up about a quarter of the sample.

The CDR3 measures 16 amino acids from cysteine to phenylalanine. The DNA shown is the 48-base CDR3, in frame from base 1. At the junction V is shortened by 1 base and J by 3 bases, with 15 bases in between. The germline V gene provides CDR1 SQVTM and CDR2 ANQGSEA. The entry originates in a study of blood T cells in healthy people across ages (dated by TCRdb to the mid-2010s). For the study in its entirety: Template switching captured roughly one uniquely barcoded TCR beta cDNA molecule per two T cells in model experiments. The study measured age-related changes in TCR beta repertoire diversity using deep sequencing normalized with unique cDNA molecular identifiers. The donors were divided into four age groups: young (average around 15 years), middle-aged (approximately 39), aged (around 59) and long-lived (around 87). Donors of different ages were randomly distributed across sequencing lanes to avoid experimental bias. For two donors (one aged 18 to 30 and one aged 80 or older), the study analyzed two additional independent replicas of 1 million unique cDNA reads from the same blood draw.

General findings and caveats noted by the study authors: A strong correlation was found between observed TCR beta diversity and the percentage of naive T cells measured by flow cytometry. Donor CMV infection status was unknown, potentially confounding age-related changes in expanded clonotypes. Since profiling was done on bulk unsorted PBMCs, naive and antigen-experienced compartments could not be conclusively compared. Estimates of total diversity from one million sequenced T cells were regarded as lower bounds and underestimates. Observed TCR beta diversity per million T cells fell roughly linearly with age, and a significant reduction was already apparent by age about 36. The long-lived group showed more naive CD4+ T cells, fewer expanded clones and increased TCR diversity than the aged group, suggesting age selection.

The sample comprised blood. This sequence was found in a man in his forties in good health. The rearrangement joined TRBV29-1 to TRBJ1-4, with a weak D call of TRBD1 (5 bases match). The DNA reads TGCAGCGTTGAAGGTCCCTCGGGGGAATCTAATGAAAAACTGTTTTTT. Its product reads: CSVEGPSGESNEKLFF.